This is a list of T cell receptor beta chains from one sample in a study of early T cells in non-severe SARS-CoV-2 infection. MiXCR, applied by TCRdb to the 5' RACE reads, yields one record per CDR3 protein. The sample contains 75,000 to 90,000 distinct CDR3 sequences, over 5% of which appear only once. Material: whole blood. The receptors were sampled from an adult who was a healthcare worker with PCR-confirmed SARS-CoV-2 infection or an uninfected control (not recorded which). CDR3s include the opening cysteine and the closing phenylalanine or tryptophan. The D gene is left open where the match is weak. The listing skips clone size in some rows; elsewhere it reads once, few, many or a size class.

CDR3 DNA | CDR3 protein | V gene | D gene | clone size | J gene
TGCAGTGCTACCGGAAGCTCTGGAAACACCATATATTTT | CSATGSSGNTIYF | TRBV20-1 | NA | many | TRBJ1-3
TGTGCCAGCAGCGAACGTAGACAGGGGACAGATACGCAGTATTTT | CASSERRQGTDTQYF | TRBV11-2 | TRBD1 | few | TRBJ2-3
TGTGCCAGCAGCTTCTTCGAGTTGGGAAATGAGCAGTTCTTC | CASSFFELGNEQFF | TRBV11-2 | NA | few | TRBJ2-1
TGTGCCAGTAGTAGAACTAGCGGGGATGCCCCTTACAATGAGCAGTTCTTC | CASSRTSGDAPYNEQFF | TRBV19 | TRBD2 | NA | TRBJ2-1
TGCGCCAGCAGCTTAGCAGGGCAAAATGGCTACACCTTC | CASSLAGQNGYTF | TRBV5-1 | NA | few | TRBJ1-2
TGTGCCAGCACCCCGAACTATGGGACAGCCGTCAGGGGGGAGCTGTTTTTT | CASTPNYGTAVRGELFF | TRBV6-1 | TRBD1 | few | TRBJ2-2
TGTGCCAGTATTCACAGCGGGGGGGCCACAGATACGCAGTATTTT | CASIHSGGATDTQYF | TRBV19 | TRBD2 | few | TRBJ2-3
TGTGCCAGCTCACCATATCCAGGGGTGGCCTACGAGCAGTACTTC | CASSPYPGVAYEQYF | TRBV18 | NA | few | TRBJ2-7
TGTGCCAGCAGTTTAAAGGAAAAACTGTTTTTT | CASSLKEKLFF | TRBV12-3/TRBV12-4 | NA | many | TRBJ1-4
TGTGCCAGCAGCCTTAGGATGAACAATGAGCAGTTCTTC | CASSLRMNNEQFF | TRBV27 | NA | many | TRBJ2-1
TGTGCCATCAGTGGGACTAGCGGATCCTACAATGAGCAGTTCTTC | CAISGTSGSYNEQFF | TRBV10-3 | TRBD2 | many | TRBJ2-1
TGTGCCAGCAGCGCATCTGGCGTCCTGACTTTC | CASSASGVLTF | TRBV7-2 | NA | many | TRBJ2-6
TGTGCCAGCAGCGTAAGAAGGACGGCGAACACCGGGGAGCTGTTTTTT | CASSVRRTANTGELFF | TRBV9 | NA | many | TRBJ2-2
TGTGCCAGCAGCTTAGGAGCGGGAGAAAGAGAGACCCAGTACTTC | CASSLGAGERETQYF | TRBV11-2 | TRBD2 | NA | TRBJ2-5
TGTGCCAGCAGCCAAGGATACGGGGGGGCCAATGAGCAGTTCTTC | CASSQGYGGANEQFF | TRBV4-2 | TRBD2 | few | TRBJ2-1
TGTGCCAGCAGCTTGGCCCAGTACTACGAGCAGTACTTC | CASSLAQYYEQYF | TRBV5-5 | NA | few | TRBJ2-7
TGTGCCAGCAGGGGGACAGGTTTTCGTGGCTACACCTTC | CASRGTGFRGYTF | TRBV2 | TRBD1 | NA | TRBJ1-2
TGTGCCAGCAGCCAAGACAGCAAAAACATTCAGTACTTC | CASSQDSKNIQYF | TRBV3-1 | NA | NA | TRBJ2-4
TGTGCCAGCAGCTTCGGTCGAACAGGGCATGCAACTAATGAAAAACTGTTTTTT | CASSFGRTGHATNEKLFF | TRBV7-9 | NA | many | TRBJ1-4
TGTGCCAGCTCACCAAGGGAAGCGGCGAGTCAATTCTCAGAGACCCAGTACTTC | CASSPREAASQFSETQYF | TRBV18 | NA | many | TRBJ2-5
TGCGCCAGCAGCTCCCCACAGTCCACAGATACGCAGTATTTT | CASSSPQSTDTQYF | TRBV5-1 | NA | few | TRBJ2-3
TGCGCCAGCAGCTTGAACCAGGGATCCTCCTACGAGCAGTACTTC | CASSLNQGSSYEQYF | TRBV5-1 | NA | many | TRBJ2-7
TGTGCCAGCAGAAAGGGACTAGCGGGAAGCACCGGGGAGCTGTTTTTT | CASRKGLAGSTGELFF | TRBV6-5 | TRBD2 | NA | TRBJ2-2
TGTGCCATCAGTAGACAGGGAAGCACTGAAGCTTTCTTT | CAISRQGSTEAFF | TRBV10-3 | TRBD1 | NA | TRBJ1-1
TGTGCCAGCAGTGAAGCGCGACAGGACCCTGTCTATGGCTACACCTTC | CASSEARQDPVYGYTF | TRBV6-1 | NA | NA | TRBJ1-2
TGCAGCGTCGGAGGGGGGAGATCTGAAGCTTTCTTT | CSVGGGRSEAFF | TRBV29-1 | NA | many | TRBJ1-1
TGTGCCAGCAGCCAAGGGTCCCTAGCGGGGAATTCCTACGAGCAGTACTTC | CASSQGSLAGNSYEQYF | TRBV14 | TRBD2 | few | TRBJ2-7
TGCGCCAGCAGCCAATTCTTAAAATACGAGCAGTACTTC | CASSQFLKYEQYF | TRBV4-3 | NA | many | TRBJ2-7
TGTGCCAGCAATGGGGACAGTTCGACACAGCCCCAGCATTTT | CASNGDSSTQPQHF | TRBV2 | TRBD1 | many | TRBJ1-5
TGCAGTGCTAGAGGGGATCAGAGACCCTACGAGCAGTACTTC | CSARGDQRPYEQYF | TRBV20-1 | NA | few | TRBJ2-7
TGCGCCAGCAGCGCGTCAACGGGGCCCAGCACAGATACGCAGTATTTT | CASSASTGPSTDTQYF | TRBV5-1 | NA | NA | TRBJ2-3
TGTGCCTGCCCGGGACTAGCGATATACACCGGGGAGCTGTTTTTT | CACPGLAIYTGELFF | TRBV30 | TRBD2 | few | TRBJ2-2
TGTGCCAGCAGTGGTCACATGATCGGCTACACCTTC | CASSGHMIGYTF | TRBV28 | NA | many | TRBJ1-2
TGTGCCAGCAGCACCACAGGGGGCTCCTACAATGAGCAGTTCTTC | CASSTTGGSYNEQFF | TRBV11-2 | TRBD1 | many | TRBJ2-1
TGTGCCAGCAGCTTCCCACTAGCGGGAGTGGCGGAGACCCAGTACTTC | CASSFPLAGVAETQYF | TRBV7-9 | TRBD2 | many | TRBJ2-5
TGCAGTGCTCCGGGGACTAGCGGGAGGTCCTACAATGAGCAGTTCTTC | CSAPGTSGRSYNEQFF | TRBV20-1 | TRBD2 | NA | TRBJ2-1
TGTGCCAGCAGCTTAGCACTAGCCAGGGGGACCTACGAGCAGTACTTC | CASSLALARGTYEQYF | TRBV7-8 | NA | NA | TRBJ2-7
TGTGCCAGCACCGCTACTAGCGGGAAGGCCGGGGAGCTGTTTTTT | CASTATSGKAGELFF | TRBV12-3/TRBV12-4 | TRBD2 | NA | TRBJ2-2
TGTGCCAGCAGCCAATTTGGTTGGGGAACAGATACGCAGTATTTT | CASSQFGWGTDTQYF | TRBV3-1 | NA | few | TRBJ2-3
TGCAGTGCTAGATTACAGGGCGTGCGCAATCAGCCCCAGCATTTT | CSARLQGVRNQPQHF | TRBV20-1 | NA | many | TRBJ1-5
TGTGCCAGCAGCTTAGGGGCGGGCCAAGAGACCCAGTACTTC | CASSLGAGQETQYF | TRBV11-3 | NA | NA | TRBJ2-5
TGTGCCAGCAGCTTAGATGGGGGGGCTCGGACAGATACGCAGTATTTT | CASSLDGGARTDTQYF | TRBV7-8 | NA | NA | TRBJ2-3
TGCAGTGCTAGACGGCCGGGACGGTACAATGAGCAGTTCTTC | CSARRPGRYNEQFF | TRBV20-1 | NA | NA | TRBJ2-1
TGCAGTGCTAGAGATCGACAGGGGGCGTACTTC | CSARDRQGAYF | TRBV20-1 | TRBD1 | many | TRBJ2-7
TGTGCCAGCCCCAAAACGAAGCGATGCCTATTAGAGACCCAGTACTTC | CASPKTKRCLLETQYF | TRBV14 | NA | NA | TRBJ2-5